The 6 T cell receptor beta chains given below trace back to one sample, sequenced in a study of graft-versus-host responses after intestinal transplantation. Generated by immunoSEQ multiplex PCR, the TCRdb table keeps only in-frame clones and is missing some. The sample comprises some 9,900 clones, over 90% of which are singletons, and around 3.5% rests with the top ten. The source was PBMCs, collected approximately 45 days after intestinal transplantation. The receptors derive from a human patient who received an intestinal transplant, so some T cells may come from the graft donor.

This chain's CDR3 is CASSLDTGEAFF. The CDR3 bases are TGCGCCAGCAGCTTGGATACGGGGGAAGCTTTCTTT. The chain links TRBV5-1 to TRBJ1-1, with no clear D. Germline lookup yields CDR1 SGHRS and CDR2 YFSETQ. The V end lost 0 bases, the J end lost 8 bases, and 8 bases lay between the germline ends. This CDR3 has 12 residues.

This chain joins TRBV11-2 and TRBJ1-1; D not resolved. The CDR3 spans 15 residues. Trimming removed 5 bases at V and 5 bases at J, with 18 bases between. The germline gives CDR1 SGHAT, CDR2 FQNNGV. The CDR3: CASSPMRGKVTEAFF. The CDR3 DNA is TGTGCCAGCAGCCCAATGCGGGGTAAAGTTACTGAAGCTTTCTTT.

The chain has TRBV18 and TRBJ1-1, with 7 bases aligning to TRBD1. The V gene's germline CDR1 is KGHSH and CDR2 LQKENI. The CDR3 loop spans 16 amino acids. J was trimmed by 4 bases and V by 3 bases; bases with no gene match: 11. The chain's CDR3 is CASSPQKQGSRTEAFF. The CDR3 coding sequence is TGTGCCAGCTCACCCCAAAAACAGGGGTCCCGCACTGAAGCTTTCTTT. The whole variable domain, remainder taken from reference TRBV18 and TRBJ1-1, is NAGVMQNPRHLVRRRGQEARLRCSPMKGHSHVYWYRQLPEEGLKFMVYLQKENIIDESGMPKERFSAEFPKEGPSILRIQQVVRGDSAAYFCASSPQKQGSRTEAFFGQGTRLTVV.

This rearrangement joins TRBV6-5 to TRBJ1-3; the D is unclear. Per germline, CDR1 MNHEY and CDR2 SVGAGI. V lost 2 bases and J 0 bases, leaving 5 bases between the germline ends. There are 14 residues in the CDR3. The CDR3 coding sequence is TGTGCCAGCAGTTACGGTTCCTCTGGAAACACCATATATTTT. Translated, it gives CASSYGSSGNTIYF.

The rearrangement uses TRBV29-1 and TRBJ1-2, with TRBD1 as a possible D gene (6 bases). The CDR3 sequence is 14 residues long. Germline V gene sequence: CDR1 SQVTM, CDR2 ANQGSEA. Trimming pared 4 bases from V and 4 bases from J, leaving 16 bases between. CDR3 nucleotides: TGCAGCGTTGCGGCGTTTTCGGACAGCTATGGCTACACCTTC. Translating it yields CSVAAFSDSYGYTF.

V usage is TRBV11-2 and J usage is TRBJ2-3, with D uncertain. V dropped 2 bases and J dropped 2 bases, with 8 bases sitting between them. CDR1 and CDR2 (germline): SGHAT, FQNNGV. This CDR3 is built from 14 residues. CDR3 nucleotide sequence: TGTGCCAGCAGCTTACGGCAGCCCACAGATACGCAGTATTTT. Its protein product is CASSLRQPTDTQYF.